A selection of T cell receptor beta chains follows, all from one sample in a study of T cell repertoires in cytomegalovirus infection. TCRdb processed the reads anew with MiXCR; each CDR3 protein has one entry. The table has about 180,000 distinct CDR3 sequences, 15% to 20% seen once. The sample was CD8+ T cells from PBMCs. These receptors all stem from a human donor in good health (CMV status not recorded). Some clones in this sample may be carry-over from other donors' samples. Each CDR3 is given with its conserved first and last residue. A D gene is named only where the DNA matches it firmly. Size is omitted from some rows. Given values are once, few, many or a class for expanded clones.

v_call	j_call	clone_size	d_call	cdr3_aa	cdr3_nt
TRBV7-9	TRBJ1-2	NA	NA	CASSSDGDYGYTF	TGTGCCAGCAGCTCCGACGGGGACTATGGCTACACCTTC
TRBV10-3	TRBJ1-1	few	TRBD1	CAISVAGGGENTEAFF	TGTGCCATCAGTGTCGCAGGGGGCGGGGAGAACACTGAAGCTTTCTTT
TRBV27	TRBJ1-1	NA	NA	CASRGRNTEAFF	TGTGCCAGCAGGGGGAGGAACACTGAAGCTTTCTTT
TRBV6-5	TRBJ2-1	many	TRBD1	CASTPQGQGRHEQFF	TGTGCCAGCACTCCCCAGGGACAGGGTAGACATGAGCAGTTCTTC
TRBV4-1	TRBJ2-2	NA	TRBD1	CASSQDRTGAAGELFF	TGCGCCAGCAGCCAAGATAGGACAGGGGCGGCCGGGGAGCTGTTTTTT
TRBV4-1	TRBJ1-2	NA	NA	CASSQDRAAIGYTF	TGCGCCAGCAGCCAAGATCGGGCGGCGATTGGCTACACCTTC
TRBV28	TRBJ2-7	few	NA	CASSLGTFQPRYEQYF	TGTGCCAGCAGTCTAGGGACCTTCCAGCCCCGGTACGAGCAGTACTTC
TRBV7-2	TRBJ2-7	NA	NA	CASSLALNRLIYEQYF	TGTGCCAGCAGCTTAGCGTTGAACCGTCTAATCTACGAGCAGTACTTC
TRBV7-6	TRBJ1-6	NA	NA	CASSLQNSPLHF	TGTGCCAGCAGCTTACAGAATTCACCCCTCCACTTT
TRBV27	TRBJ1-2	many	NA	CASSLSTGSGGYTF	TGTGCCAGCAGTTTATCGACGGGGTCAGGGGGCTACACCTTC
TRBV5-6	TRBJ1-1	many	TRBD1	CASSFYFDRDRDGNTEAFF	TGTGCCAGCAGCTTCTACTTTGACCGGGACAGGGACGGGAACACTGAAGCTTTCTTT
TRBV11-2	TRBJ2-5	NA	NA	CASSLIRREETQYF	TGTGCCAGCAGCTTAATCCGTAGGGAAGAGACTCAGTACTTC
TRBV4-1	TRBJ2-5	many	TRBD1	CASSGTGMDQETQYF	TGCGCCAGCAGCGGGACAGGGATGGACCAAGAGACCCAGTACTTC
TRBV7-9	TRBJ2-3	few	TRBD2	CASSWNALVAGPFADTQYF	TGTGCCAGCAGCTGGAACGCCCTAGTAGCGGGGCCCTTTGCAGATACGCAGTATTTT
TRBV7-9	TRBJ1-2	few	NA	CASSTIDKNYGYTF	TGTGCCAGCAGCACCATCGACAAGAACTATGGCTACACCTTC
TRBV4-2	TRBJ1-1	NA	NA	CASSQDKNRRNTEAFF	TGTGCCAGCAGCCAAGATAAAAACAGGCGGAACACTGAAGCTTTCTTT
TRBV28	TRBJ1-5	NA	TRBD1	CASSYTGGGQPQHF	TGTGCCAGCAGTTATACAGGGGGCGGTCAGCCCCAGCATTTT
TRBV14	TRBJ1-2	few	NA	CASSQGGQHFYGYTF	TGTGCCAGCAGCCAAGGAGGACAACATTTCTATGGCTACACCTTC
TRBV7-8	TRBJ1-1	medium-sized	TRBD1	CASSLPGGNTEAFF	TGTGCCAGCAGCCTTCCAGGGGGCAACACTGAAGCTTTCTTT
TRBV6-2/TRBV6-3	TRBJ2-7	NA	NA	CASRGSLRPYEQYF	TGTGCCAGTAGGGGGTCACTCCGTCCCTACGAGCAGTACTTC
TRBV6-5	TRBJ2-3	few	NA	CASSYSPNGGDTDTQYF	TGTGCCAGCAGTTACTCCCCAAATGGTGGGGACACAGATACGCAGTATTTT
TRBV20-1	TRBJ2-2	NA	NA	CSAPLWGGTTGELFF	TGCAGTGCTCCACTGTGGGGGGGCACCACCGGGGAGCTGTTTTTT
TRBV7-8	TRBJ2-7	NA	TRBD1	CASSLVVGGDRDYEQYF	TGTGCCAGCAGCTTAGTGGTTGGGGGGGACAGGGACTACGAGCAGTACTTC
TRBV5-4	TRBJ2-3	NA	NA	CASSSPSGTSTDTQYF	TGTGCCAGCAGCTCACCAAGCGGTACTAGCACAGATACGCAGTATTTT
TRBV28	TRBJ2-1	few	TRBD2	CASSETSGGLNEQFF	TGTGCCAGCAGTGAGACTAGCGGGGGTCTCAATGAGCAGTTCTTC
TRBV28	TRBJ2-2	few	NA	CASSLLAVDTGELFF	TGTGCCAGCAGTTTATTGGCAGTGGACACCGGGGAGCTGTTTTTT
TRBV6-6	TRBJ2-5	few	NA	CASRVQGCETQYF	TGTGCCAGCAGAGTTCAGGGGTGCGAGACCCAGTACTTC
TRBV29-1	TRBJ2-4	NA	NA	CSAATGWENIQYF	TGCAGCGCCGCGACAGGATGGGAAAACATTCAGTACTTC
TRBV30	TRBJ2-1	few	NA	CAWSSVGNEQFF	TGTGCCTGGAGCTCCGTGGGCAATGAGCAGTTCTTC
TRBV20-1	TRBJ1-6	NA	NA	CSARDLERESYSPLHF	TGCAGTGCTAGAGATCTAGAGCGGGAGAGTTATTCACCCCTCCACTTT
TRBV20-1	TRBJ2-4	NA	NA	CSARDRQGLAKNIQYF	TGCAGTGCTAGAGACCGACAGGGACTCGCCAAAAACATTCAGTACTTC
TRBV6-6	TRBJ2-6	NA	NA	CASSYSRDSGANVLTF	TGTGCCAGCAGTTACTCGAGGGACTCTGGGGCCAACGTCCTGACTTTC
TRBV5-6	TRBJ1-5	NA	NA	CASSFGTVGQPQHF	TGTGCCAGCAGCTTCGGGACCGTGGGTCAGCCCCAGCATTTT
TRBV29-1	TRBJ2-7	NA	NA	CSVERPGTSTYEQYF	TGCAGCGTTGAAAGACCTGGGACCTCGACCTACGAGCAGTACTTC
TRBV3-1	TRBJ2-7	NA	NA	CASSRSTGYNYEQYF	TGTGCCAGCAGCCGATCAACAGGGTATAACTACGAGCAGTACTTC
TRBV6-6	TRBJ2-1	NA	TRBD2	CASSFERGEPYNEQFF	TGTGCCAGCAGTTTTGAGCGGGGGGAGCCCTACAATGAGCAGTTCTTC
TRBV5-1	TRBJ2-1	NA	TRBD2	CASSLVQRGDNEQFF	TGCGCCAGCAGCTTGGTCCAACGGGGGGACAATGAGCAGTTCTTC
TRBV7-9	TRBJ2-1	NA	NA	CASSNREGNSYNEQFF	TGTGCCAGCAGTAACAGGGAGGGGAACTCCTACAATGAGCAGTTCTTC
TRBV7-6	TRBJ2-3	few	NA	CASSLTWGGQRDTDTQYF	TGTGCCAGCAGCTTGACATGGGGGGGGCAGAGAGACACAGATACGCAGTATTTT
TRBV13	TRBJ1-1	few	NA	CASSLALSTEAFF	TGTGCCAGCAGCTTAGCTTTAAGCACTGAAGCTTTCTTT
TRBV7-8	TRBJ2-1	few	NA	CASSLEGAINEQFF	TGTGCCAGCAGCTTAGAAGGGGCCATCAATGAGCAGTTCTTC
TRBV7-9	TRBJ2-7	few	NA	CASSSDSFPYEQYF	TGTGCCAGCAGCTCCGACAGTTTTCCCTACGAGCAGTACTTC
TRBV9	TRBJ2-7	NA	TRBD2	CASSSSVAGDAYEQYF	TGTGCCAGCAGCTCCAGCGTAGCGGGGGACGCCTACGAGCAGTACTTC
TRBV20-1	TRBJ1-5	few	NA	CSAWSQGGQPQHF	TGCAGTGCGTGGTCACAAGGAGGTCAGCCCCAGCATTTT
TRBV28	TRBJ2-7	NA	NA	CASSLWQGTTYEQYF	TGTGCCAGCAGTTTGTGGCAGGGGACCACCTACGAGCAGTACTTC
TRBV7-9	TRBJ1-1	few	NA	CASSSDPNTEAFF	TGTGCCAGCAGCTCCGACCCGAACACTGAAGCTTTCTTT